The rows below give T cell receptor beta chains drawn from one sample of a study of CD4 T cells in relation to SARS-CoV-2 and coronaviruses. Only in-frame clones appear in the TCRdb table, and some are missing; sequencing was by immunoSEQ multiplex PCR. The data show under 35,000 clones, with 60% to 85% seen just once and roughly 15% held by the top ten. Their antigens remain unidentified. The sequenced material came from CD4+ T cells from PBMCs, cultured in vitro. The receptor set was obtained from a human donor in good health. The CDR3 runs from the conserved cysteine through the conserved F or W. The order of the fields is clone size, D gene, V gene, J gene, CDR3 DNA, CDR3 protein. A D gene is named only where the DNA matches it firmly. A row's size may be missing; if present it is once, few, many or a size class.

>-|TRBD2|TRBV2|TRBJ2-5
TGTGCCAGCAGTGAAGTACTAGCGGGGTTAGAGACCCAGTACTTC
CASSEVLAGLETQYF
>-|TRBD2|TRBV7-2|TRBJ2-3
TGTGCCAGCAGCTCCTCCAGGACTAGGCAGTATTTT
CASSSSRTRQYF
>-|-|TRBV6-6|TRBJ2-7
TGTGCCAGCAGTCCGAAGGGTTTGTTAATGGGCGAGCAGTACTTC
CASSPKGLLMGEQYF
>-|-|TRBV6-2/TRBV6-3|TRBJ1-1
TGTGCCAGCAGCTCTGCAAACAGGGTGGCTTTCTTT
CASSSANRVAFF
>-|-|TRBV7-2|TRBJ2-2
TGTGCCAGCCCCGGGGGAGGAGCAGGGGAGCTGTTTTTT
CASPGGGAGELFF
>-|TRBD2|TRBV10-3|TRBJ2-5
TGTGCCATCAGTGAGAAGTCTAGCGGGAGTGAGACCCAGTACTTC
CAISEKSSGSETQYF
>once|-|TRBV7-6|TRBJ2-1
TGTGCCAGCAGCTTAGCGTGGCGACCACCTTCCTACAATGAGCAGTTCTTC
CASSLAWRPPSYNEQFF
>-|TRBD2|TRBV27|TRBJ2-7
TGTGCCAGCAGTGCCTCCGGGACTAGCAGGTACGAGCAGTACTTC
CASSASGTSRYEQYF
>-|-|TRBV5-5|TRBJ2-3
TGTGCCAGCAGCGGCAGGGGCACAGATACGCAGTATTTT
CASSGRGTDTQYF
>-|-|TRBV18|TRBJ2-7
TGTGCCAGCTCACCTTCTGACGGGACCTACGAGCAGTACTTC
CASSPSDGTYEQYF
>-|TRBD2|TRBV5-1|TRBJ2-7
TGCGCCAGCAGCGCGACTAGCGGTTCTTCTTCCTACGAGCAGTACTTC
CASSATSGSSSYEQYF
>-|TRBD1|TRBV7-2|TRBJ1-6
TGTGCCAGCAGCCTCAGGGGGCGGGACTCACCCCTCCACTTT
CASSLRGRDSPLHF
>-|TRBD1|TRBV5-1|TRBJ2-5
TGCGCCAGCAGCCTGGGACAGGCCAAAGAGACCCAGTACTTC
CASSLGQAKETQYF